Presented here are 5 T cell receptor beta chains from one specimen sequenced in a study of T cell repertoires in cytomegalovirus infection. Their cognate antigens are unknown. Via MiXCR, TCRdb re-called the reads, giving one row per CDR3 protein. The table lists 250,000 to 300,000 distinct CDR3 sequences, 22% of them singletons. The sample here was cultured PBMCs, taken from culture after CMV antigen stimulation. The receptors here all came from a human donor in good health (CMV status not recorded). Some clones in this sample may be carry-over from other donors' samples.

The chain uses TRBV7-2 and TRBJ2-3, with 9 bases that match TRBD2. Germline V CDR1 and CDR2: SGHTA, FQGNSA. This CDR3 is built from 17 residues. Germline trimming cut 1 base from V and 2 bases from J; bases unmatched to any gene: 7. The CDR3 bases are TGTGCCAGCAGCTTAGGAGAACTAGCGGGTTACACAGATACGCAGTATTTT. Translated, it gives CASSLGELAGYTDTQYF.

This clonotype was observed a few times. This CDR3 reads CASRNNRGAGNTIYF. CDR3 nucleotides: TGTGCCAGCAGAAATAACAGGGGCGCTGGAAACACCATATATTTT. J is TRBJ1-3 and V is TRBV6-5; 7 bases line up with TRBD1. The germline CDR1 and CDR2 sequences are MNHEY and SVGAGI. CDR3 length: 15 amino acids. The trim removed 6 bases at V and 2 bases at J, leaving 7 bases unmatched.

V is TRBV6-2 or TRBV6-3 and J is TRBJ2-7; 10 positions match TRBD2. The CDR3 is made up of 16 amino acids. CDR1 and CDR2 from the germline V gene are MNHEY and SVGEGT. The junction had 10 bases not matched to a gene; V was cut back by 7 bases and J by 1 base. CDR3 bases: TGTGCCAGCACTTCCAGGGCACTAGCGGGATCCTACGAGCAGTACTTC. This sequence encodes CASTSRALAGSYEQYF.

This clonotype was found many times. J is TRBJ2-5 and V is TRBV7-2, with TRBD2 as a possible D gene (5 bases). The germline V and J ends were trimmed by 6 bases and 4 bases, with 18 bases remaining between them. The CDR3 is 15 amino acids. CDR1 is SGHTA and CDR2 is FQGNSA in the germline V gene. CDR3 loop: CASSSLRAPGETQYF. The DNA of the CDR3 is TGTGCCAGCAGTTCCCTGAGGGCGCCAGGAGAGACCCAGTACTTC.

This clonotype was detected a few times. The rearrangement uses TRBV7-9 and TRBJ1-1; the D gene is possibly TRBD1 (5 bases). Per the germline V gene, CDR1 is SEHNR and CDR2 is FQNEAQ (reference sequence). V lost 5 bases and J 4 bases, leaving 14 bases between the germline ends. The CDR3 sequence is 14 residues long. CDR3 protein: CASSPVFGATEAFF. The DNA for the CDR3 is TGTGCCAGCAGCCCGGTTTTTGGGGCCACTGAAGCTTTCTTT.